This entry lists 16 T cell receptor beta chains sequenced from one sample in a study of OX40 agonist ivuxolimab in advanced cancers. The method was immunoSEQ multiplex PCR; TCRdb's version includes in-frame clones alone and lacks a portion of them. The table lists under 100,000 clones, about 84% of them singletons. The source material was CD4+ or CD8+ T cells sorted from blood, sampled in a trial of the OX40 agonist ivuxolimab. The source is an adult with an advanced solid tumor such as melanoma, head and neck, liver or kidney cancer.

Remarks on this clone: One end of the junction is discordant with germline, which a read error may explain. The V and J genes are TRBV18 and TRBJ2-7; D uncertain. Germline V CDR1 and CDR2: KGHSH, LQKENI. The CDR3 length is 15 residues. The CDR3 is CAGSPSDPSSYEQYF. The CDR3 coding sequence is TGTGCCGGCTCCCCCTCCGATCCTTCCTCCTACGAGCAGTACTTC.

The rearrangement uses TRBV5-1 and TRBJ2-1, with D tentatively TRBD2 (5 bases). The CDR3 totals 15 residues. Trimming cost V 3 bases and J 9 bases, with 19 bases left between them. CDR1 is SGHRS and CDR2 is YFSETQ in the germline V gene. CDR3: CASSSGLGGGVEQFF. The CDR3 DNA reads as TGCGCCAGCAGCTCCGGTCTAGGAGGCGGCGTTGAGCAGTTCTTC.

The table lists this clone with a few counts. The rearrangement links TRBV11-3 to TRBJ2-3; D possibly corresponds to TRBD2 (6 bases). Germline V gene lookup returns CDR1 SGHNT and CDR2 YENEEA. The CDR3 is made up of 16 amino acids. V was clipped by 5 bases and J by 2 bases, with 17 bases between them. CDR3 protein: CASSKGRGGNTDTQYF. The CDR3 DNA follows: TGTGCCAGCAGCAAAGGTCGGGGCGGGAACACAGATACGCAGTATTTT.

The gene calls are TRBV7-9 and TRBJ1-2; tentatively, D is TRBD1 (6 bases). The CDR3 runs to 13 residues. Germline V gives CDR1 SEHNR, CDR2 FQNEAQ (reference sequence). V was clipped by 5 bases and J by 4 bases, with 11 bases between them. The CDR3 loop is CASSRTEIYGYTF. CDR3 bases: TGTGCCAGCAGCCGGACAGAGATCTATGGCTACACCTTC.

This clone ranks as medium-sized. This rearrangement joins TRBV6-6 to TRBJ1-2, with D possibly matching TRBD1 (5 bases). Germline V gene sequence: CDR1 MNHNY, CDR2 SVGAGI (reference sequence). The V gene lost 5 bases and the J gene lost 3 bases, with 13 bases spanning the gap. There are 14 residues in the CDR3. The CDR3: CASSTPGAHYGYTF. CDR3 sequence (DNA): TGTGCCAGCAGTACCCCCGGGGCTCACTATGGCTACACCTTC.

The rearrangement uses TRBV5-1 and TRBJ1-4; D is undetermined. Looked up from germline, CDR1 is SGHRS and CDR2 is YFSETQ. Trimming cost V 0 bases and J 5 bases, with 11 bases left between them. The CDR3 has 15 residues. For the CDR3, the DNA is TGCGCCAGCAGCTTGGATAGTGGGTACAATGAAAAACTGTTTTTT. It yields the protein CASSLDSGYNEKLFF.

CDR3 DNA: TGTGCCAGCAGACAGGAACGAGGCACAGATACGCAGTATTTT. Amino acid sequence: CASRQERGTDTQYF. The chain recombines TRBV6-5 with TRBJ2-3, with D perhaps matching TRBD1 (5 bases). There are 14 residues in the CDR3. Germline CDR1 reads MNHEY; CDR2 reads SVGAGI. Trimming shortened V by 6 bases and J by 1 base, and 11 bases separated the two germline ends.

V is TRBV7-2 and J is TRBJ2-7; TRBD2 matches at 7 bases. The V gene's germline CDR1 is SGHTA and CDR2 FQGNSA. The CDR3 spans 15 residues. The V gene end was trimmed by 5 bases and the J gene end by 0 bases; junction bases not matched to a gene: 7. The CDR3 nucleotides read TGTGCCAGCAGCGGGGGGGACTATGACTCCTACGAGCAGTACTTC. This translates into CASSGGDYDSYEQYF.

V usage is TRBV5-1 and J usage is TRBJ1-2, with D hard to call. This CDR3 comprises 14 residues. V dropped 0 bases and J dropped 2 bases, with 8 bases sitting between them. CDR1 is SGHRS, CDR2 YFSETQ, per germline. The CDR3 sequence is CASSLDQMNYGYTF. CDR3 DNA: TGCGCCAGCAGCTTGGACCAGATGAACTATGGCTACACCTTC.

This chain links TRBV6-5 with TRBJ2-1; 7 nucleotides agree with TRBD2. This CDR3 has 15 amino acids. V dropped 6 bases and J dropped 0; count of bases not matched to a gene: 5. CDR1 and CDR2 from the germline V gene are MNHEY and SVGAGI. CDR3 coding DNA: TGTGCCAGCAGCCCTAGCGGTGGCTCCTACAATGAGCAGTTCTTC. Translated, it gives CASSPSGGSYNEQFF.

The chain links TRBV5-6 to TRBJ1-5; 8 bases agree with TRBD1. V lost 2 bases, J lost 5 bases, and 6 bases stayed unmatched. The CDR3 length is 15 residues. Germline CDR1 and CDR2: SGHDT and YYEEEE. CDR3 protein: CASSFGRGLYQPQHF. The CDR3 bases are TGTGCCAGCAGCTTCGGCAGGGGGCTCTATCAGCCCCAGCATTTT.

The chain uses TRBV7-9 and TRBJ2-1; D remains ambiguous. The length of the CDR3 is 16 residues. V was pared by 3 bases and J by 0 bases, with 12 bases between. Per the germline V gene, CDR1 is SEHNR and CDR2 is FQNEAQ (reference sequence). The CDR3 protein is CASSFFAISSYNEQFF. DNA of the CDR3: TGTGCCAGCAGCTTCTTTGCGATCAGCTCCTACAATGAGCAGTTCTTC.

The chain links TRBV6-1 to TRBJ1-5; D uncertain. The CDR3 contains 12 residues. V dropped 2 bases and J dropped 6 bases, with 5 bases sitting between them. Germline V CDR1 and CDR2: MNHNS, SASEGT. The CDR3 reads CASSERAQPQHF. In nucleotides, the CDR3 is TGTGCCAGCAGTGAAAGGGCTCAGCCCCAGCATTTT.

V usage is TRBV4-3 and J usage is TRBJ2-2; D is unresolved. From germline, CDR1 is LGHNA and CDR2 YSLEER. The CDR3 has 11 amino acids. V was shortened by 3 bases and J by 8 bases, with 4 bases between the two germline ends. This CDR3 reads CASSQGGELFF. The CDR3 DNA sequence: TGCGCCAGCAGCCAGGGAGGGGAGCTGTTTTTT.

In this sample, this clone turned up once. The CDR3 region is CASSLKSAGLLGEQFF. Here the CDR3 DNA reads TGTGCCAGCAGCTTAAAATCGGCGGGGCTGTTGGGTGAGCAGTTCTTC. The chain carries TRBV7-2 and TRBJ2-1; perhaps TRBD2 as D (6 bases). The CDR3 is 16 amino acids. V shed 2 bases and J shed 9 bases, with 20 bases lying between them. Looked up from germline, CDR1 is SGHTA and CDR2 is FQGNSA.

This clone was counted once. The CDR3 reads CSVEGGQNYGYTF. The CDR3, as DNA: TGCAGCGTTGAAGGAGGACAGAACTATGGCTACACCTTC. The rearrangement links TRBV29-1 to TRBJ1-2; weak D call: TRBD1 (6 bases). Trimming cost V 1 base and J 2 bases, with 8 bases left between them. This CDR3 comprises 13 residues. Germline CDR1 reads SQVTM; CDR2 reads ANQGSEA.